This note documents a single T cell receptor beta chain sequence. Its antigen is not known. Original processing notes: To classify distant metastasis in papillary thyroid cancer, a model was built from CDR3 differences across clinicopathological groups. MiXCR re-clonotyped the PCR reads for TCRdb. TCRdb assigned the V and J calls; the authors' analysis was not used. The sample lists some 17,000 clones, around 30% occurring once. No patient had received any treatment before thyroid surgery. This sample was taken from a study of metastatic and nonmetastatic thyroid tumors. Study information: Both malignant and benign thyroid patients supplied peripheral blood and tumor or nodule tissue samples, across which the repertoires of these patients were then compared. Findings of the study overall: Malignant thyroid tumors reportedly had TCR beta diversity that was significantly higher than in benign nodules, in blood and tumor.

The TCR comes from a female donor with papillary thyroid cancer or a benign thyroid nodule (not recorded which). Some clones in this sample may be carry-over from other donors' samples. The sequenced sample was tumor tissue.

Here the CDR3 DNA reads TGCAGCGTTGCCGTAAATACCAATCAGCCCCAGCATTTT. This gives the protein CSVAVNTNQPQHF. The V call is TRBV29-1, the J call TRBJ1-5; no clear D. The CDR3 sequence is 13 residues long. Between the trimmed V and J ends, which lost 4 bases and 3 bases, there was a span of 10 bases. Germline CDR1 is SQVTM and CDR2 is ANQGSEA.